The 15 T cell receptor beta chains reported below all come from one sample, sequenced in a study of T-cell reconstitution after alpha-beta-depleted transplantation in children. Unique molecular identifiers were incorporated during preparation of the TCRbeta library. TCRdb itself ran the PCR reads through MiXCR, one entry per CDR3 protein. Here the sample spans roughly 590,000 distinct CDR3 sequences, around 17% being singletons. This specimen was PBMCs from the stem cell graft donor, taken from the stem cell graft. These TCRs come from a human donor who donated a stem cell graft to a child with acute myeloid leukemia.

The genes are TRBV7-2 and TRBJ2-7; TRBD1 agrees at 11 bases. The CDR3 totals 16 residues. Germline values: CDR1 SGHTA, CDR2 FQGNSA. The V segment lost 5 bases and the J segment 6 bases; nucleotides outside the gene matches: 12. CDR3 loop: CASSRRDRGRLGEQYF. CDR3 sequence (DNA): TGTGCCAGCAGCCGAAGGGACAGGGGGAGATTGGGCGAGCAGTACTTC. The entire variable domain, with the rest obtained from reference TRBV7-2 and TRBJ2-7, is as follows: GAGVSQSPSNKVTEKGKDVELRCDPISGHTALYWYRQSLGQGLEFLIYFQGNSAPDKSGLPSDRFSAERTGGSVSTLTIQRTQQEDSAVYLCASSRRDRGRLGEQYFGPGTRLTVT.

In DNA, the CDR3 is TGTGCCAGCAGTCCTAGGGTAACAACTAATGAAAAACTGTTTTTT. This sequence encodes CASSPRVTTNEKLFF. The chain employs TRBV2 and TRBJ1-4; D not certain. Germline values: CDR1 SNHLY, CDR2 FYNNEI. V was clipped by 5 bases and J by 0 bases, with 10 bases between them. This CDR3 contains 15 residues.

Only a few counts were recorded for this clonotype. The chain couples TRBV12-3 or TRBV12-4 to TRBJ2-5; maybe TRBD2 (5 bases). The CDR3 is 15 amino acids. V was trimmed by 2 bases and J by 2 bases, leaving 12 bases between them. The CDR3 here is CASSLHVATQETQYF. The CDR3 DNA is TGTGCCAGCAGTTTACATGTAGCGACTCAAGAGACCCAGTACTTC.

This clonotype has a count of ten or more. The rearrangement links TRBV20-1 to TRBJ1-2; 8 bases fit TRBD1. V lost 3 bases and J lost 4; bases outside the gene matches: 4. CDR1 DFQATT and CDR2 SNEGSKA come from the germline V gene (reference sequence). This CDR3 is built from 13 residues. The CDR3 is CSARDRAVYGYTF. The CDR3, as DNA: TGCAGTGCTAGGGACAGGGCGGTCTATGGCTACACCTTC.

This clonotype has at least ten counts. The rearrangement joins TRBV20-1 to TRBJ2-3; 9 bases are a match to TRBD2. Germline V gene sequence: CDR1 DFQATT, CDR2 SNEGSKA (reference sequence). With V trimmed by 4 bases and J by 2 bases, 10 bases remained unmatched. This CDR3 spans 16 amino acids. As DNA, the CDR3 is TGCAGTGCTATTAGCTATAGCGGGGGTTTCACAGATACGCAGTATTTT. This sequence encodes CSAISYSGGFTDTQYF.

This rearrangement joins TRBV12-3 or TRBV12-4 to TRBJ2-5; 10 nucleotides match TRBD2. J gave up 3 bases and V 6 bases, and 4 bases lay outside the gene matches. This CDR3 is 14 amino acids long. CDR3 loop: CASRQLAGKETQYF. Written as DNA, the CDR3 is TGTGCCAGCAGGCAACTAGCGGGGAAAGAGACCCAGTACTTC.

With regard to this clonotype: A much larger clone differs from this one at a single base, so this may be a read error. V usage is TRBV7-9 and J usage is TRBJ1-1; no definite D call. The ends were cut back, 1 base at V and 6 bases at J, with 6 bases in the middle. The CDR3 is 12 amino acids. Germline CDR1 is SEHNR and CDR2 is FQNEAQ (reference sequence). CDR3 nucleotide sequence: TGTGCCAGCAGCTTAGTACAGCCTGAAGCTTTCTTT. As protein: CASSLVQPEAFF. Combining the CDR3 with reference TRBV7-9 and TRBJ1-1 gives the whole variable domain DTGVSQNPRHKITKRGQNVTFRCDPISEHNRLYWYRQTLGQGPEFLTYFQNEAQLEKSRLLSDRFSAERPKGSFSTLEIQRTEQGDSAMYLCASSLVQPEAFFGQGTRLTVV.

The chain carries TRBV29-1 and TRBJ2-6; D gene uncertain. The CDR3 is 16 residues long. CDR1 and CDR2 (germline): SQVTM, ANQGSEA. V lost 7 bases to trimming and J lost 0 bases, with 16 bases between them. CDR3 residues: CSGLSPHHSGANVLTF. As DNA, the CDR3 is TGCAGCGGCCTATCCCCCCATCACTCTGGGGCCAACGTCCTGACTTTC. Full variable domain (rest looked up from reference TRBV29-1 and TRBJ2-6): SAVISQKPSRDICQRGTSLTIQCQVDSQVTMMFWYRQQPGQSLTLIATANQGSEATYESGFVIDKFPISRPNLTFSTLTVSNMSPEDSSIYLCSGLSPHHSGANVLTFGAGSRLTVL.

The chain links TRBV25-1 to TRBJ1-6; 7 bases match TRBD1. With 7 bases clipped from V and 11 bases from J, the junction kept 5 bases outside the gene matches. Germline V gene data show CDR1 as MGHDK and CDR2 as SYGVNS. CDR3 length: 12 residues. CDR3 in DNA: TGTGCCAGCAAGATGACAGGGACACCCCTCCACTTT. This sequence encodes CASKMTGTPLHF. The entire variable domain, with the rest obtained from reference TRBV25-1 and TRBJ1-6, is as follows: EADIYQTPRYLVIGTGKKITLECSQTMGHDKMYWYQQDPGMELHLIHYSYGVNSTEKGDLSSESTVSRIRTEHFPLTLESARPSHTSQYLCASKMTGTPLHFGNGTRLTVT.

Details on this clonotype: A much bigger clone sits one base away, suggesting this may be a read error. This chain connects TRBV12-3 or TRBV12-4 to TRBJ2-2; D remains ambiguous. Trimming shortened V by 7 bases and J by 5 bases, and 11 bases separated the two germline ends. The CDR3 contains 13 residues. The CDR3 DNA reads as TGTGCCAGCATGGCGAGAAGGACCGGGGAGCTGTTTTTT. It specifies CASMARRTGELFF.

This clonotype was seen many times. The V gene is TRBV6-1, the J gene TRBJ1-1; no firm D call. V was clipped by 3 bases and J by 6 bases, with 17 bases between them. The CDR3 is made up of 15 amino acids. Germline-derived CDR1 and CDR2 are MNHNS and SASEGT. The CDR3 bases are TGTGCCAGCAGTGACAGGTGGCGCCTCGGGGCTGAAGCTTTCTTT. Translation: CASSDRWRLGAEAFF.

The chain combines TRBV5-1 with TRBJ2-5, with D possibly TRBD2 on 6 matching bases. CDR3 length: 15 residues. Germline CDR1 and CDR2: SGHRS and YFSETQ. The V end lost 0 bases, the J end lost 5 bases, and 14 bases lay between the germline ends. CDR3 nucleotide sequence: TGCGCCAGCAGCTTGGAGTGGGGGGAAGGGGAGACCCAGTACTTC. It codes for CASSLEWGEGETQYF.

This chain links TRBV7-2 with TRBJ2-7; D is unclear. Deletions cut 0 bases from V and 3 bases from J, with 12 bases between. Per the germline V gene, CDR1 is SGHTA and CDR2 is FQGNSA. This CDR3 has 15 amino acids. For the CDR3, the DNA is TGTGCCAGCAGCTTAGCCGACATGGGTAACTACGAGCAGTACTTC. Translated: CASSLADMGNYEQYF.

This clonotype appeared a few times. V and J are TRBV7-2 and TRBJ2-5, with 11 bases identical to TRBD2. With 8 bases clipped from V and 7 bases from J, the junction kept 12 bases outside the gene matches. CDR1 is SGHTA, CDR2 FQGNSA, per germline. This CDR3 comprises 15 residues. The CDR3 sequence is CASGGGTSGSGTQYF. CDR3 coding DNA: TGTGCCAGCGGGGGGGGGACTAGCGGCTCAGGGACCCAGTACTTC. Full variable domain (rest looked up from reference TRBV7-2 and TRBJ2-5): GAGVSQSPSNKVTEKGKDVELRCDPISGHTALYWYRQSLGQGLEFLIYFQGNSAPDKSGLPSDRFSAERTGGSVSTLTIQRTQQEDSAVYLCASGGGTSGSGTQYFGPGTRLLVL.

This clonotype was counted ten times or more. The chain employs TRBV20-1 and TRBJ1-3; maybe TRBD1 (5 bases). CDR3 length: 16 residues. Trimming removed 0 bases from V and 0 bases from J, with 12 bases in between. The germline V gene has CDR1 DFQATT and CDR2 SNEGSKA (reference sequence). The CDR3 loop reads CSARDGAVPSGNTIYF. The CDR3 DNA sequence: TGCAGTGCTAGAGATGGGGCGGTTCCCTCTGGAAACACCATATATTTT.